This T cell receptor beta chain was recorded in a study of early T cells in non-severe SARS-CoV-2 infection. This clonotype was seen ten or more times. TCRdb reanalysed the 5' RACE reads using MiXCR and keeps one entry per CDR3 protein. The sample comprises 97,000 or so distinct CDR3 sequences, 9.5% to 12% of which are singletons, and about 4.5% rests with the top ten. The receptor was isolated from an adult who was a healthcare worker with PCR-confirmed SARS-CoV-2 infection or an uninfected control (not recorded which). Sequencing was performed on whole blood, taken at baseline.

The CDR3 DNA reads TGTGCCAGCAGCTCCTCAGGGGGCGTCGCCGGGGAGCTGTTTTTT. Translation: CASSSSGGVAGELFF. V is TRBV7-3 and J is TRBJ2-2, with 8 bases identical to TRBD1. The germline gives CDR1 SGHTA, CDR2 FQGTGA. V lost 4 bases to trimming and J lost 6 bases; unmatched junction nucleotides: 7. The CDR3 covers 15 residues.